A selection of T cell receptor beta chains follows, all from one sample in a study of blood T cells in healthy people across ages. A single record per CDR3 protein comes from TCRdb applying MiXCR to the 5' RACE reads. The table lists some 1.7 million distinct CDR3 sequences, 28% of them singletons. The sample consisted of blood. Receptors originate from a woman aged 25 to 45 in good health. Each CDR3 is given with its conserved first and last residue. The D gene is left open where the match is weak. Where a row states a size, it is once, few, many or the class of an expanded clone; other rows omit it.

clone_size	d_call	v_call	j_call	cdr3_nt	cdr3_aa
.	.	TRBV2	TRBJ2-7	TGTGCCAGCATCGGCAGAACCTACGAGCAGTACTTC	CASIGRTYEQYF
many	TRBD1	TRBV7-6	TRBJ2-7	TGTGCCAGCAGCTACGCCGGGACAGGCTCGAGCTCCTACGAGCAGTACTTC	CASSYAGTGSSSYEQYF
few	TRBD1	TRBV5-6	TRBJ1-1	TGTGCCAGCAGCCTTCTGGGGACAGGGTTTGAAGCTTTCTTT	CASSLLGTGFEAFF
.	.	TRBV5-6	TRBJ1-3	TGTGCCAGCAGGAAGAGGACACTCGTAAGAAACACCATATATTTT	CASRKRTLVRNTIYF
few	TRBD1	TRBV29-1	TRBJ1-6	TGCAGCGTTGGTACAGGGGGCGACTCTGGTTCACCCCTCCACTTT	CSVGTGGDSGSPLHF
.	.	TRBV2	TRBJ1-2	TGTGCCAGCAGTGACCCCGTAGGCTACACCTTC	CASSDPVGYTF
.	.	TRBV4-2	TRBJ2-7	TGTGCCTGCAGCGCAGAATGGGGGGCTACCTACGAGCAGTACTTC	CACSAEWGATYEQYF
.	.	TRBV11-2	TRBJ2-1	TGTGCCAGCAGCTTGGGGGCTAGCGGAGAAAGGAATGAGCAGTTCTTC	CASSLGASGERNEQFF
.	.	TRBV20-1	TRBJ2-1	TGCAGTGCTGAAACCGGGGGAGCCCCATCTGAGCAGTTCTTC	CSAETGGAPSEQFF
.	.	TRBV11-2	TRBJ2-3	TGTGCCAGCAGCTTTAATCTGCGGGGACGCACAGATACGCAGTATTTT	CASSFNLRGRTDTQYF
.	.	TRBV2	TRBJ2-2	TGTGCCAGCAGTGAACGAACGGGAGCCGGGGAGCTGTTTTTT	CASSERTGAGELFF
many	TRBD2	TRBV4-1	TRBJ2-7	TGCGCCAGCAGCCAAGACCCAGCGGGGCGCTCCTACGAGCAGTACTTC	CASSQDPAGRSYEQYF
.	TRBD2	TRBV6-2/TRBV6-3	TRBJ2-3	TGTGCCAGCAGTCCGAGCGGGAGGCGGGATATGCAGTATTTT	CASSPSGRRDMQYF
.	.	TRBV6-1	TRBJ1-2	TGTGCCAGCAGAGACGGAGTTAACTATGGCTACACCTTC	CASRDGVNYGYTF
few	.	TRBV6-1	TRBJ2-7	TGTGCCAGCAGTGGGGCTGCAACGTTCTACGAGCAGTACTTC	CASSGAATFYEQYF
few	.	TRBV18	TRBJ2-7	TGTGCCAGCTCACCAACTCAGACCTACGAGCAGTACTTC	CASSPTQTYEQYF
.	.	TRBV12-3/TRBV12-4	TRBJ2-2	TGTGCCAGCAGCCGACCTGGACTCTCGGGGGAGCTGTTTTTT	CASSRPGLSGELFF
.	.	TRBV7-2	TRBJ1-2	TGTGCCAGCAGCTTGGGAAAGTATGGCTACACCTTC	CASSLGKYGYTF
.	.	TRBV10-3	TRBJ2-5	TGTGCCATCAGTGGGGGGAACAGCCGAGAGCAGTACTTC	CAISGGNSREQYF
many	TRBD1	TRBV29-1	TRBJ2-3	TGCAGCGGAGACTCCGGGACAGGAGACGCAGATACGCAGTATTTT	CSGDSGTGDADTQYF
.	.	TRBV28	TRBJ2-7	TGTGCCAGCAGGGAGCCAGCTTCCTACGAGCAGTACTTC	CASREPASYEQYF
.	.	TRBV15	TRBJ2-7	TGTGCCACCAGCAGAGGATTAGGGGGGCGCTTCGGCGAGCAGTACTTC	CATSRGLGGRFGEQYF
.	.	TRBV9	TRBJ2-1	TGTGCCAGCAGCCCCCCCAGAGGGGAGCGCAAGGGGGATGAGCAGTTCTTC	CASSPPRGERKGDEQFF
many	.	TRBV7-2	TRBJ2-4	TGTGCCAGCAGCCAAGGAGCCTTAGCCAAAAACATTCAGTACTTC	CASSQGALAKNIQYF
.	.	TRBV7-8	TRBJ2-1	TGTGCCAGCAGCTTAGGAGTAGAGAATGAGCAGGTCTTC	CASSLGVENEQVF
.	.	TRBV12-3/TRBV12-4	TRBJ2-2	TGTGCCAGCAGTTTAGGTTGGTCGGGGGACTACACCGGGGAGCTGTTTTTT	CASSLGWSGDYTGELFF
.	.	TRBV24-1	TRBJ2-3	TGTGCCACCGAGGACCCCGGGATTGATACGCAGTATTTT	CATEDPGIDTQYF
few	.	TRBV3-1	TRBJ2-1	TGTGCCAGCAGCCAGGAGTCGGATGATGAGCAGTTCTTC	CASSQESDDEQFF
.	TRBD2	TRBV5-5	TRBJ2-3	TGTGCCAGCAGCCTCTCCGGGACTAGAGTCAGCACAGATACGCAGTATTTT	CASSLSGTRVSTDTQYF
.	.	TRBV4-1	TRBJ2-7	TGCGCCGGCACCCCAAGAGATGGGGGGCCGAACGAGCAGTACTTC	CAGTPRDGGPNEQYF
.	.	TRBV19	TRBJ1-2	TGTGCCAGTAGGGGGAAAGCTAACTATGGCTACACCTTC	CASRGKANYGYTF
few	.	TRBV28	TRBJ1-4	TGTGCCAGCAGCAGCCGGTCTGGGGGCCCAAATGAAAAACTGTTTTTT	CASSSRSGGPNEKLFF
.	.	TRBV10-2	TRBJ1-5	TGCGCCAGCAGGGGTCTGGGCAATCAGCCCCGGCATTTT	CASRGLGNQPRHF
.	.	TRBV5-1	TRBJ2-3	TGCGCCGGCAGCACCTCAGGGACAGATACGCAGTATTTT	CAGSTSGTDTQYF
.	.	TRBV29-1	TRBJ2-1	TGCAGCGTTCCCCACAGGGGGAGGGAGTACAATGAGCAGTTCTTC	CSVPHRGREYNEQFF
few	.	TRBV4-1	TRBJ1-1	TGCGCCAGCAGCCAAGGCATCCCTTTAGGAGGGGGCACTGAAGCTTTCTTT	CASSQGIPLGGGTEAFF
.	TRBD2	TRBV5-5	TRBJ2-1	TGTGCCAGCAGCACCCCTAGCGGGGGGTTAAGGAATGAGCAGTTCTTC	CASSTPSGGLRNEQFF
.	.	TRBV20-1	TRBJ2-3	TGCAGTGCTAGTCGACTTCGAAATCCTAGCACAGATACGCAGTATTTT	CSASRLRNPSTDTQYF
few	.	TRBV5-1	TRBJ2-7	TGCGCCAGCAGCCAAAGGGGAGGGGGAGGATACGAGCAGTACTTC	CASSQRGGGGYEQYF
few	.	TRBV18	TRBJ2-7	TGTGCCAGCTCACCACCCTCAGGGTTTGAATCCTACGAGCAGTACTTC	CASSPPSGFESYEQYF
few	TRBD2	TRBV11-2	TRBJ2-5	TGTGCCAGCAGCTTAGATCATCAAGCGGGAGTTGGGGAGACCCAGTACTTC	CASSLDHQAGVGETQYF
.	.	TRBV9	TRBJ2-2	TGTGCCAGCAGCGTAGGGCAGTCCACCGGGGAGCTGTTTTTT	CASSVGQSTGELFF
few	.	TRBV12-3/TRBV12-4	TRBJ2-5	TGTGCCAGCAGTGTCTACAGGGTGGATGAAGAGACCCAGTACTTC	CASSVYRVDEETQYF
.	TRBD2	TRBV20-1	TRBJ2-1	TGCAGTGCTGCCGGGACTAGGGTTAACAATGAGCAGTTCTTC	CSAAGTRVNNEQFF
.	TRBD1	TRBV30	TRBJ2-1	TGTGCCTGGGACAGGGGGCTTTACAATGAGCAGTTCTTC	CAWDRGLYNEQFF